The 5 T cell receptor beta chains reported below all come from one sample, sequenced in a study of blood T cell repertoires in COVID-19. TCRdb's copy holds only in-frame clones and misses some; the assay was immunoSEQ multiplex PCR. The repertoire holds some 66,000 clones, about 90% seen once, with about 7.9% in the top ten. Sequencing was done on a sample of peripheral blood. The receptors were sampled from a human donor in a cohort sampled during active COVID-19.

This rearrangement joins TRBV6-2 or TRBV6-3 to TRBJ1-2; possible D gene TRBD1, 6 bases. The germline CDR1 and CDR2 sequences are MNHEY and SVGEGT. The CDR3 has 14 residues. V lost 0 bases to trimming and J lost 7 bases, with 12 bases between them. The CDR3 sequence is CASSYSSGASGYTF. Written as DNA, the CDR3 is TGTGCCAGCAGTTACTCGTCAGGGGCATCTGGCTACACCTTC.

The V gene is TRBV6-5, the J gene TRBJ1-3, with D perhaps TRBD1 (5 bases). There are 14 residues in the CDR3. Germline assignment: CDR1 MNHEY and CDR2 SVGAGI. Trimming removed 5 bases from V and 0 bases from J, with 8 bases in between. The CDR3 coding sequence is TGTGCCAGCAGTCTACAGGACTCTGGAAACACCATATATTTT. It is translated as CASSLQDSGNTIYF.

This chain uses TRBV20-1 with TRBJ1-1; D is uncertain. The CDR3 length is 11 residues. V lost 6 bases, J lost 1 base, and 6 bases lay in between. CDR1 and CDR2 from the germline V gene are DFQATT and SNEGSKA (reference sequence). CDR3 region: CSAAWNTEAFF. The DNA for the CDR3 is TGCAGTGCGGCCTGGAACACTGAAGCTTTCTTT.

The chain combines TRBV7-9 with TRBJ1-4; D unresolved. The CDR3 covers 15 residues. Germline loops: CDR1 SEHNR, CDR2 FQNEAQ (reference sequence). Trimming took off 8 bases at V and 3 bases at J, with 16 bases between the two ends. CDR3 bases: TGTGCCAGCCGTCGGGCGGAGGGCCCTAATGAAAAACTGTTTTTT. Encoded protein: CASRRAEGPNEKLFF.

The V and J genes are TRBV5-4 and TRBJ2-3; perhaps TRBD2 as D (5 bases). In germline, CDR1 is SGHNT, CDR2 YYREEE (reference sequence). The length of the CDR3 is 14 residues. Deletions cut 4 bases from V and 2 bases from J, with 11 bases between. The CDR3 DNA reads TGTGCCAGCAGCCCGGGGAAGTACACAGATACGCAGTATTTT. Translated: CASSPGKYTDTQYF.